The 11 T cell receptor beta chains below were found in one sample sequenced in a study of cytomegalovirus exposure and HLA in healthy donors. TCRdb's table, derived via immunoSEQ multiplex PCR, lists solely in-frame clones and lacks some. The data contain roughly 120,000 clones, more than 85% of them singletons. The sequenced sample was PBMCs. Source of these receptors: a man between 18 and 29 years old in good health and CMV-seropositive.

The genes are TRBV27 and TRBJ2-1, with D possibly TRBD1 on 6 matching bases. Trimming removed 3 bases at V and 10 bases at J, with 16 bases between. Germline V gives CDR1 MNHEY, CDR2 SMNVEV (reference sequence). This CDR3 has 14 amino acids. The CDR3 DNA is TGTGCCAGCAGTTTTGCCGACAGGCCGGGGGAGCAGTTCTTC. Protein product: CASSFADRPGEQFF.

V is TRBV10-2 and J is TRBJ2-7; 10 nucleotides match TRBD1. CDR1 and CDR2 from the germline V gene are WSHSY and SAAADI. The CDR3 totals 15 residues. V was pared by 6 bases and J by 3 bases, with 8 bases of the junction left unmatched. The CDR3 coding sequence is TGCGCCAGCAGCGCGGACAGGGGGAGGAACTACGAGCAGTACTTC. Encoded protein: CASSADRGRNYEQYF.

This clone was recorded once. This sequence joins TRBV13 and TRBJ2-3, with 12 bases fitting TRBD1. Germline V gene data show CDR1 as PRHDT and CDR2 as FYEKMQ (reference sequence). Trimming at V came to 5 bases and at J to 4 bases, leaving 7 bases not matched to a gene. This CDR3 contains 16 residues. The CDR3 region is CASSPSGTGGPDTQYF. The CDR3 region has the DNA TGTGCCAGCAGCCCCTCTGGGACAGGGGGCCCAGATACGCAGTATTTT.

This chain uses TRBV4-1 with TRBJ1-2; TRBD1 aligns across 7 bases. Germline V CDR1 and CDR2: MGHRA, YSYEKL. The length of the CDR3 is 15 residues. V gave up 0 bases and J gave up 2 bases; unmatched junction bases: 3. The CDR3 DNA follows: TGCGCCAGCAGCCAAGAGGGACAGCCAAACTATGGCTACACCTTC. Encoded protein: CASSQEGQPNYGYTF.

A few counts support this clone. This rearrangement joins TRBV27 to TRBJ1-2; D is unresolved. Trimming removed 6 bases at V and 5 bases at J, with 7 bases between. The CDR3 has 11 amino acids. Germline CDR1 MNHEY, CDR2 SMNVEV (reference sequence). In DNA, the CDR3 is TGTGCCAGCAGCCCCGGGTATGGCTACACCTTC. This translates into CASSPGYGYTF.

The chain couples TRBV6-4 to TRBJ1-2; TRBD1 agrees at 8 bases. The CDR3 has 15 residues. Trimming took 5 bases from V and 4 from J; bases not matched to a gene: 9. CDR1 MRHNA and CDR2 SNTAGT come from the germline V gene. The CDR3 DNA sequence: TGTGCCAGCAGTCCCGGGACAGGACCCCCCTATGGCTACACCTTC. Translated: CASSPGTGPPYGYTF.

J is TRBJ2-7 and V is TRBV10-3, with 11 bases fitting TRBD1. The CDR3 is made up of 15 amino acids. Germline values: CDR1 ENHRY, CDR2 SYGVKD. Trimming took 6 bases from V and 3 from J; bases not matched to a gene: 7. The CDR3 DNA sequence: TGTGCCATCAGCTTCCGGGACAGGGGGTTCTACGAGCAGTACTTC. It specifies CAISFRDRGFYEQYF.

This clone was detected only once. This chain uses TRBV28 with TRBJ1-4; possibly TRBD1 for D (5 bases). The CDR3 is made up of 14 amino acids. Trimming left V 8 bases short and J 8 bases short, with 18 bases between. The germline gives CDR1 MDHEN, CDR2 SYDVKM. CDR3 nucleotides: TGTGCCAGCGTCCTCAGCGGGGCAGCCGAAAAACTGTTTTTT. Translating gives CASVLSGAAEKLFF.

This chain uses TRBV7-9 with TRBJ1-3; D uncertain. The CDR3 has 14 residues. Germline CDR1 reads SEHNR; CDR2 reads FQNEAQ (reference sequence). V dropped 5 bases and J dropped 3 bases, with 11 bases sitting between them. The DNA of the CDR3 is TGTGCCAGCAGCCTATACAACAGTGGAAACACCATATATTTT. Translated, it gives CASSLYNSGNTIYF.

V is TRBV7-9 and J is TRBJ2-7, with D unresolved. In germline, CDR1 is SEHNR, CDR2 FQNEAQ (reference sequence). This CDR3 comprises 13 residues. V lost 3 bases and J lost 5, with 11 bases in between. The chain's CDR3 is CASSFGPSDEQYF. The CDR3 DNA reads as TGTGCCAGCAGCTTTGGCCCATCAGACGAGCAGTACTTC.

This clone was counted many times. The V call is TRBV6-4, the J call TRBJ2-1; TRBD2 matches 13 bases. Germline CDR1 and CDR2: MRHNA and SNTAGT. The V segment lost 3 bases and the J segment 2 bases; nucleotides outside the gene matches: 1. The CDR3 consists of 16 residues. The CDR3 region is CASSELAGGPYNEQFF. In DNA, the CDR3 is TGTGCCAGCAGTGAACTAGCGGGGGGGCCCTACAATGAGCAGTTCTTC.